The 15 T cell receptor beta chains presented below share a single source sample, sequenced in a study of shared clonotypes between healthy human individuals. Using immunoSEQ multiplex PCR, the repertoire was profiled, and TCRdb retains in-frame clones only, with some absent. The sample carries approximately 2.4 million clones, around 95% recorded once. Sequencing was done on a sample of naive CD4+ T cells sorted from blood. Subset meaning: CD45RA+ positively selected. These receptors originate from a man aged 18-30 years in good health.

The chain combines TRBV29-1 with TRBJ2-1; unclear D gene. The CDR3 spans 11 residues. Germline CDR1 reads SQVTM; CDR2 reads ANQGSEA. With 3 bases removed from V and 8 bases from J, the gap between germline ends came to 8 bases. The CDR3 region has the DNA TGCAGCGTTGATTTGGGATATGAGCAGTTCTTC. Protein: CSVDLGYEQFF.

This clone was picked up one time. This chain connects TRBV1 to TRBJ1-4; the tabulated D call, TRBD1, remains unverified against the DNA. TRBV1 is a pseudogene. This CDR3 comprises 15 residues. The CDR3 is CTSSQDPQPNEKLFF. CDR3 sequence (DNA): TGCACCAGCAGCCAAGATCCACAGCCGAATGAAAAACTGTTTTTT.

The gene calls are TRBV25-1 and TRBJ2-2; TRBD1 agrees at 12 bases. With V trimmed by 3 bases and J by 9 bases, 5 bases remained unmatched. CDR1 MGHDK and CDR2 SYGVNS come from the germline V gene. This CDR3 is built from 15 residues. CDR3 nucleotide sequence: TGTGCCAGCAGTGATCGGGACAGGGGGCCCCGGGAGCTGTTTTTT. Protein product: CASSDRDRGPRELFF.

The chain couples TRBV5-1 to TRBJ1-4; D possibly corresponds to TRBD1 (5 bases). Per germline, CDR1 SGHRS and CDR2 YFSETQ. This CDR3 is 14 amino acids long. Deletions cut 4 bases from V and 6 bases from J, with 13 bases between. The CDR3 here is CASSPTGRDEKLFF. Written as DNA, the CDR3 is TGCGCCAGCAGCCCAACCGGCAGGGATGAAAAACTGTTTTTT.

The rearrangement links TRBV5-1 to TRBJ1-1; no firm D call. V was shortened by 0 bases and J by 7 bases, with 16 bases between the two germline ends. Germline V gene data show CDR1 as SGHRS and CDR2 as YFSETQ. The CDR3 consists of 15 residues. Here the CDR3 DNA reads TGCGCCAGCAGCTTGGCTGAAAAAGGCCTGAGTGAAGCTTTCTTT. It translates to CASSLAEKGLSEAFF.

The chain employs TRBV5-5 and TRBJ2-7; D is undetermined. V shed 0 bases and J shed 1 base, with 8 bases lying between them. CDR3 length equals 14 residues. Germline V lookup: CDR1 SGHKS, CDR2 YYEKEE (reference sequence). The CDR3 DNA reads as TGTGCCAGCAGCTTGGCACTTCAGTCCTACGAGCAGTACTTC. This translates into CASSLALQSYEQYF.

V gene TRBV6-6 combines with J gene TRBJ1-2; the D gene is possibly TRBD1 (5 bases). This CDR3 has 13 amino acids. Trimming shortened V by 6 bases and J by 8 bases, and 16 bases separated the two germline ends. The germline CDR1 and CDR2 sequences are MNHNY and SVGAGI (reference sequence). The CDR3 DNA follows: TGTGCCAGCAGGGCGGGGGTGGCTTGGGGCTACACCTTC. It translates to CASRAGVAWGYTF.

This chain connects TRBV7-9 to TRBJ1-4; a weak D match, TRBD1 (6 bases). CDR1 is SEHNR, CDR2 FQNEAQ, per germline (reference sequence). This CDR3 is built from 17 residues. Trimming removed 5 bases from V and 2 bases from J, with 18 bases in between. The CDR3 sequence: CASSPTGRGSTNEKLFF. The DNA for the CDR3 is TGTGCCAGCAGCCCGACAGGCCGAGGGTCTACTAATGAAAAACTGTTTTTT.

V gene TRBV5-5 combines with J gene TRBJ2-7, with a weak D call TRBD1 (6 bases). This CDR3 is 14 amino acids long. With 5 bases removed from V and 1 base from J, the gap between germline ends came to 13 bases. Germline assignment: CDR1 SGHKS and CDR2 YYEKEE (reference sequence). The CDR3 spells CASSYRQESYEQYF. The CDR3 DNA sequence: TGTGCCAGCAGTTACCGACAGGAATCCTACGAGCAGTACTTC.

About this clone itself: The sample carries other DNA sequences with the same CDR3. The rearrangement joins TRBV11-2 to TRBJ1-1, with D possibly TRBD1 on 6 matching bases. Trimming left V 1 base short and J 4 bases short, with 10 bases between. Germline-derived CDR1 and CDR2 are SGHAT and FQNNGV. The CDR3 is 14 amino acids. In DNA form, the CDR3 reads TGTGCCAGCAGCTTAGGAACAGGGCGCACTGAAGCTTTCTTT. Protein sequence: CASSLGTGRTEAFF.

CDR3 nucleotides: TGCAGCGTTGATACGACAGGGGGGAACACTGAAGCTTTCTTT. This gives the protein CSVDTTGGNTEAFF. J is TRBJ1-1 and V is TRBV29-1; 9 positions match TRBD1. CDR1 and CDR2 (germline): SQVTM, ANQGSEA. The CDR3 is 14 residues long. V was clipped by 3 bases and J by 1 base; unmatched bases: 3.

V gene TRBV6-1 combines with J gene TRBJ1-6; D is unclear. Trimming took off 7 bases at V and 6 bases at J, with 7 bases between the two ends. Germline CDR1 is MNHNS and CDR2 is SASEGT. The length of the CDR3 is 12 residues. The DNA for the CDR3 is TGTGCCAGCACTGGAATTAATTCACCCCTCCACTTT. Protein product: CASTGINSPLHF.

The rearrangement uses TRBV6-9 and TRBJ2-3; 8 bases are a match to TRBD1. Trimming cost V 4 bases and J 0 bases; bases outside gene matches: 21. Germline V lookup: CDR1 MNHGY, CDR2 SVAAGI. The CDR3 covers 21 residues. CDR3 DNA: TGTGCCAGCAGTTCCGGACGACCAGGGACAGGCGGATACTCTAGCACAGATACGCAGTATTTT. This sequence encodes CASSSGRPGTGGYSSTDTQYF.

This clone was counted a single time. The rearrangement joins TRBV4-3 to TRBJ2-5, with 7 bases identical to TRBD1. V was clipped by 2 bases and J by 5 bases; unmatched bases: 8. The CDR3 is made up of 15 amino acids. Looked up from germline, CDR1 is LGHNA and CDR2 is YSLEER. CDR3 in DNA: TGCGCCAGCAGCCAACATACGACAGGGACGGAGACCCAGTACTTC. Translation gives CASSQHTTGTETQYF.

This chain links TRBV4-1 with TRBJ2-3; 7 nucleotides agree with TRBD2. V was pared by 4 bases and J by 5 bases, with 9 bases of the junction left unmatched. This CDR3 comprises 15 residues. Germline V gene data show CDR1 as MGHRA and CDR2 as YSYEKL. CDR3 region: CASSREGPGGDTQYF. As DNA, the CDR3 is TGCGCCAGCAGCCGGGAGGGACCGGGGGGAGATACGCAGTATTTT.